The 24 T cell receptor beta chains below come from one sample, sequenced in a study of T-cell memory formation after mild COVID-19. TCRdb itself ran the 5' RACE reads through MiXCR, one entry per CDR3 protein. The sample shows approximately 340,000 distinct CDR3 sequences, roughly 13% of them seen only once. Sequenced sample: PBMCs or a T cell subset sorted from them (not recorded which). Source of these receptors: a man aged 18 to 35 who had mild COVID-19 (a few samples of this study predate the infection). Cell type and time point are not known.

This clonotype has just a few counts. J is TRBJ2-5 and V is TRBV20-1; no definite D call. This CDR3 contains 10 residues. Per the germline V gene, CDR1 is DFQATT and CDR2 is SNEGSKA (reference sequence). Trimming took off 3 bases at V and 4 bases at J, with 3 bases between the two ends. The CDR3 DNA follows: TGCAGTGCTAGGTTAGAGACCCAGTACTTC. Translated, it gives CSARLETQYF.

The table lists this clonotype with a few counts. This chain connects TRBV7-8 to TRBJ2-3; 9 bases match TRBD2. In germline, CDR1 is SGHVS, CDR2 FQNEAQ. This CDR3 is 17 amino acids long. Trimming at V came to 5 bases and at J to 4 bases, leaving 13 bases not matched to a gene. CDR3 sequence: CASSNRPGLANSDTQYF. DNA of the CDR3: TGTGCCAGCAGCAACCGACCGGGACTAGCAAACTCAGATACGCAGTATTTT.

This clonotype appeared a few times. The chain uses TRBV20-1 and TRBJ2-1, with 9 bases aligning to TRBD2. Germline V gene lookup returns CDR1 DFQATT and CDR2 SNEGSKA (reference sequence). The CDR3 totals 16 residues. With 0 bases clipped from V and 7 bases from J, the junction kept 10 bases outside the gene matches. CDR3 sequence: CSARDLGSSGGNEQFF. The DNA of the CDR3 is TGCAGTGCTAGAGATTTGGGCAGCAGCGGGGGGAATGAGCAGTTCTTC.

The chain combines TRBV7-2 with TRBJ2-7; D uncertain. Trimming stripped 2 bases from V and 11 bases from J, with 13 bases between. Germline values: CDR1 SGHTA, CDR2 FQGNSA. This CDR3 comprises 12 residues. CDR3 residues: CASSLTGRMEYF. As DNA, the CDR3 is TGTGCCAGCAGCTTAACCGGTCGTATGGAGTACTTC.

The chain couples TRBV29-1 to TRBJ2-5; TRBD1 agrees at 8 bases. The trim removed 6 bases at V and 11 bases at J, leaving 14 bases unmatched. Germline V CDR1 and CDR2: SQVTM, ANQGSEA. The length of the CDR3 is 13 residues. The CDR3 nucleotides read TGCAGCGTGATCCCCGGGACAGGCGGTTCTCAGTACTTC. Its translation is CSVIPGTGGSQYF.

This clonotype showed up just a few times. The V gene is TRBV4-1, the J gene TRBJ2-7; the match to TRBD2 covers 14 bases. This CDR3 has 17 residues. CDR1 and CDR2 from the germline V gene are MGHRA and YSYEKL. Trimming cost V 4 bases and J 0 bases; bases outside gene matches: 5. CDR3 sequence: CASSPGLAGGSSYEQYF. DNA of the CDR3: TGCGCCAGCAGCCCCGGACTAGCGGGGGGAAGCTCCTACGAGCAGTACTTC.

The chain recombines TRBV6-6 with TRBJ2-2; maybe TRBD1 (6 bases). The CDR3 contains 17 residues. With 7 bases removed from V and 0 bases from J, the gap between germline ends came to 18 bases. Germline loops: CDR1 MNHNY, CDR2 SVGAGI (reference sequence). CDR3 DNA sequence: TGTGCCAGCATCCCGGATTGGGGGACATCGAACACCGGGGAGCTGTTTTTT. It translates to CASIPDWGTSNTGELFF.

In this sample, this clonotype turned up many times. The J gene is TRBJ2-3, the V gene TRBV7-2, with TRBD1 as a possible D gene (6 bases). V was shortened by 3 bases and J by 6 bases, with 25 bases between the two germline ends. The CDR3 runs 18 residues. Germline V gene sequence: CDR1 SGHTA, CDR2 FQGNSA. CDR3 DNA sequence: TGTGCCAGCAGCTTGGGGGCGCGGTCGTTGGGGTCGTCTGATACGCAGTATTTT. As protein: CASSLGARSLGSSDTQYF.

This chain joins TRBV5-6 and TRBJ2-3, with D hard to call. The CDR3 spans 13 residues. Germline CDR1 reads SGHDT; CDR2 reads YYEEEE. V lost 6 bases and J lost 0, with 8 bases in between. This CDR3 reads CASTAVSTDTQYF. The CDR3 DNA is TGTGCCAGCACCGCGGTTAGCACAGATACGCAGTATTTT.

The chain couples TRBV5-1 to TRBJ2-2; 11 bases agree with TRBD2. Germline CDR1 reads SGHRS; CDR2 reads YFSETQ. The J segment lost 2 bases and the V segment lost 5 bases, leaving 11 bases of the junction unmatched. This CDR3 is built from 18 residues. Here the CDR3 reads CASSSNPTSGGNTGELFF. The DNA for the CDR3 is TGCGCCAGCAGTTCGAACCCCACTAGCGGGGGAAACACCGGGGAGCTGTTTTTT.

In its sample, this clonotype was seen a few times. This chain links TRBV4-3 with TRBJ1-5; maybe TRBD1 (5 bases). The germline gives CDR1 LGHNA, CDR2 YSLEER. The V end was cut by 0 bases, the J end by 3 bases, with 12 bases between. The CDR3 covers 16 residues. DNA of the CDR3: TGCGCCAGCAGCCAAGATTTGGGGGGACTCAATCAGCCCCAGCATTTT. Its translation: CASSQDLGGLNQPQHF.

Only a few counts were recorded for this clonotype. The genes are TRBV18 and TRBJ2-3; 9 bases are a match to TRBD1. Germline V gene lookup returns CDR1 KGHSH and CDR2 LQKENI. The CDR3 contains 15 residues. V was pared by 5 bases and J by 7 bases, with 10 bases of the junction left unmatched. The CDR3 spells CASSTWGQGTNTQYF. CDR3 sequence (DNA): TGTGCCAGCTCAACGTGGGGACAGGGTACGAATACGCAGTATTTT.

In this sample, this clonotype turned up a few times. The chain employs TRBV7-2 and TRBJ2-1; the D gene could be TRBD1 or TRBD2 (5 bases each). Germline values: CDR1 SGHTA, CDR2 FQGNSA. V lost 4 bases to trimming and J lost 8 bases, with 18 bases between them. The CDR3 runs 15 residues. The CDR3 protein is CASSSRGTSEDEQFF. The CDR3 nucleotides read TGTGCCAGCAGCTCCAGAGGGACGTCGGAGGATGAGCAGTTCTTC.

At least ten counts were recorded for this clonotype. The rearrangement joins TRBV4-1 to TRBJ1-1, with TRBD1 as a possible D gene (5 bases). The CDR3 sequence is 15 residues long. Trimming removed 1 base at V and 2 bases at J, with 11 bases between. CDR1 and CDR2 (germline): MGHRA, YSYEKL. CDR3 sequence (DNA): TGCGCCAGCAGCCAAGTATTGAGGGGAAACACTGAAGCTTTCTTT. It is translated as CASSQVLRGNTEAFF.

The sample holds a few counts of this clonotype. J is TRBJ2-7 and V is TRBV7-3; 9 bases fit TRBD2. CDR1 is SGHTA and CDR2 is FQGTGA in the germline V gene. The V and J ends lost 0 bases and 2 bases, in that order; junction bases with no gene match: 2. The CDR3 length is 15 residues. The chain's CDR3 is CASSLTSGGPYEQYF. The CDR3 DNA reads TGTGCCAGCAGCTTAACGAGCGGGGGGCCCTACGAGCAGTACTTC.

This clonotype was recorded many times. The V and J genes are TRBV5-1 and TRBJ2-7; D is ambiguous. Germline CDR1 SGHRS, CDR2 YFSETQ. This CDR3 is 14 amino acids long. V was trimmed by 0 bases and J by 1 base, leaving 8 bases between them. The CDR3 DNA is TGCGCCAGCAGCTTGGACAGCGATTCCTACGAGCAGTACTTC. Amino acids: CASSLDSDSYEQYF.

V and J are TRBV29-1 and TRBJ1-2; 7 nucleotides agree with TRBD1. The CDR3 spans 13 residues. Germline V gives CDR1 SQVTM, CDR2 ANQGSEA. V gave up 8 bases and J gave up 5 bases; unmatched junction bases: 11. The CDR3 loop reads CSPEGRGPYGYTF. Here the CDR3 DNA reads TGCAGCCCCGAGGGGAGGGGGCCGTATGGCTACACCTTC.

This clonotype showed up just a few times. The chain is built from TRBV5-1 and TRBJ1-3; D perhaps matches TRBD1 (5 bases). V was pared by 0 bases and J by 7 bases, with 11 bases between. Germline CDR1 and CDR2: SGHRS and YFSETQ. This CDR3 is built from 14 residues. CDR3 nucleotide sequence: TGCGCCAGCAGCTTGGGGCAGGGTGCGAACACCATATATTTT. Residues: CASSLGQGANTIYF.

This clonotype has a handful of counts. For the CDR3, the DNA is TGTGCCATCCGGAGGACCAACCGGGGGAACACCGGGGAGCTGTTTTTT. Residues: CAIRRTNRGNTGELFF. V usage is TRBV10-3 and J usage is TRBJ2-2; TRBD2 is a possible D gene (5 bases). Germline assignment: CDR1 ENHRY and CDR2 SYGVKD. Trimming shortened V by 8 bases and J by 1 base, and 17 bases separated the two germline ends. This CDR3 is 16 amino acids long.

The chain combines TRBV7-9 with TRBJ2-1; 7 nucleotides match TRBD1. Germline V lookup: CDR1 SEHNR, CDR2 FQNEAQ (reference sequence). CDR3 length: 15 amino acids. V gave up 4 bases and J gave up 1 base; unmatched junction bases: 4. CDR3 in amino acids: CASSSTGLSYNEQFF. The CDR3 DNA reads as TGTGCCAGCAGCTCGACAGGGCTATCCTACAATGAGCAGTTCTTC. Variable domain in full (rest from reference TRBV7-9 and TRBJ2-1): DTGVSQNPRHKITKRGQNVTFRCDPISEHNRLYWYRQTLGQGPEFLTYFQNEAQLEKSRLLSDRFSAERPKGSFSTLEIQRTEQGDSAMYLCASSSTGLSYNEQFFGPGTRLTVL.

This clonotype was seen ten or more times. The chain employs TRBV10-1 and TRBJ2-2; D perhaps matches TRBD2 (6 bases). Trimming pared 4 bases from V and 7 bases from J, leaving 13 bases between. The CDR3 runs 14 residues. CDR1 and CDR2 (germline): WNHNN, SYGVQD (reference sequence). CDR3 DNA: TGCGCCAGCAGTGTGGCAGGGCGGGACGGGGAGCTGTTTTTT. Protein product: CASSVAGRDGELFF.

This clonotype occurred many times. The rearrangement joins TRBV14 to TRBJ2-3; D is undetermined. Trimming stripped 3 bases from V and 2 bases from J, with 0 bases between. Germline loops: CDR1 SGHDN, CDR2 FVKESK. The CDR3 runs 11 residues. CDR3 nucleotides: TGTGCCAGCAGCCACACAGATACGCAGTATTTT. Amino acids: CASSHTDTQYF.

The chain combines TRBV20-1 with TRBJ1-4; 8 bases line up with TRBD1. Germline V CDR1 and CDR2: DFQATT, SNEGSKA (reference sequence). V was clipped by 6 bases and J by 0 bases; unmatched bases: 3. The CDR3 has 14 amino acids. The CDR3 spells CSALTGATNEKLFF. Written as DNA, the CDR3 is TGCAGTGCGCTGACAGGGGCAACTAATGAAAAACTGTTTTTT.

This clonotype was seen a handful of times. The chain uses TRBV4-3 and TRBJ2-2; the D gene could be TRBD1 or TRBD2 (5 bases each). V shed 0 bases and J shed 4 bases, with 12 bases lying between them. This CDR3 spans 16 amino acids. Germline V CDR1 and CDR2: LGHNA, YSLEER. CDR3 sequence: CASSQDLGVATGELFF. DNA for the CDR3: TGCGCCAGCAGCCAAGATTTGGGGGTGGCCACCGGGGAGCTGTTTTTT.